These 2 T cell receptor beta chains came from one sample sequenced in a study of T cell responses to AZD1222 COVID-19 vaccine. TCRdb keeps only in-frame clones here, not all; method: immunoSEQ multiplex PCR. The sample contains 50,000 or so clones, over 75% of which appear only once. Here the sequenced sample was peripheral blood, taken 28 days after the second AZD1222 dose. These receptors originate from an adult who received the AZD1222 COVID-19 vaccine.

The V and J genes are TRBV3-1 (or the pseudogene TRBV3-2) and TRBJ2-7, with unresolved D. The CDR3 is 11 residues long. Germline CDR1 and CDR2: LGHDT and YNNKEL (reference sequence). Trimming took off 1 base at V and 6 bases at J, with 4 bases between the two ends. The DNA for the CDR3 is TGTGCCAGCAGCCAAGGGATCGAGCAGTACTTC. Residues: CASSQGIEQYF.

The chain joins TRBV27 to TRBJ2-6, with no clear D. V gave up 5 bases and J gave up 0 bases, with 14 bases separating them. Germline V gene lookup returns CDR1 MNHEY and CDR2 SMNVEV (reference sequence). The CDR3 extends over 17 amino acids. CDR3 residues: CASSPRDGSSGANVLTF. The CDR3 nucleotides read TGTGCCAGCAGTCCCCGTGACGGAAGCTCTGGGGCCAACGTCCTGACTTTC.